The rows below give T cell receptor beta chains drawn from one sample of a study of cytomegalovirus exposure and HLA in healthy donors. TCRdb keeps only in-frame clones here, not all; method: immunoSEQ multiplex PCR. In the table there are around 88,000 clones, 77% of which are singletons. Sequenced input: PBMCs. The receptors derive from a man in his forties or fifties in good health and CMV-seropositive. Both conserved end residues are part of each CDR3. D genes are given only for firm matches. Clone size is not always given. Where it is, it says once, few, many or a class for expanded clones.

>TRBV5-6|.|.|TRBJ2-7|14
CASSLEGIGSEQYF
TGTGCCAGCAGCTTAGAGGGAATAGGGAGCGAGCAGTACTTC
>TRBV5-6|.|.|TRBJ2-6|17
CASSLYHTSSGANVLTF
TGTGCCAGCAGCTTGTACCATACCAGCTCTGGGGCCAACGTCCTGACTTTC
>TRBV18|TRBD2|.|TRBJ2-2|17
CASSPVQAGTNTGELFF
TGTGCCAGCTCACCGGTGCAAGCGGGGACGAACACCGGGGAGCTGTTTTTT
>TRBV6-6|.|.|TRBJ1-1|14
CATTPGTQDLEAFF
TGTGCCACTACCCCCGGGACACAGGACCTTGAAGCTTTCTTT
>TRBV6-5|.|.|TRBJ1-1|14
CACSSTGGNTEAFF
TGTGCCTGCAGTTCGACGGGGGGGAACACTGAAGCTTTCTTT
>TRBV29-1|TRBD2|once|TRBJ2-2|15
CSVGLAGGLGRELFF
TGCAGCGTTGGGTTAGCGGGGGGCCTAGGCAGGGAGCTGTTTTTT
>TRBV30|.|.|TRBJ2-1|15
CAWSVRPGGFNEQFF
TGTGCCTGGAGTGTAAGGCCGGGGGGCTTCAATGAGCAGTTCTTC
>TRBV29-1|.|few|TRBJ1-1|12
CSSSQGDTEAFF
TGCAGCTCCTCACAGGGTGACACTGAAGCTTTCTTT
>TRBV4-1|.|.|TRBJ1-6|13
CASSHGPNSPLNF
TGCGCCAGCAGCCACGGTCCGAATTCACCCCTCAACTTT
>TRBV10-3|.|.|TRBJ1-1|15
CAISPRGGNRTEAFF
TGTGCCATCAGTCCCCGGGGGGGGAATAGGACTGAAGCTTTCTTT
>TRBV28|TRBD1|.|TRBJ1-4|16
CASVGGFRVTNEKLFF
TGTGCCAGCGTAGGGGGCTTCAGGGTAACTAATGAAAAACTGTTTTTT
>TRBV9|.|.|TRBJ1-4|13
CASSVGLTTELFF
TGTGCCAGCAGCGTGGGACTGACAACAGAACTGTTTTTT
>TRBV28|TRBD1|once|TRBJ2-3|15
CASSKTGGLAGTQYF
TGTGCCAGCAGCAAGACAGGGGGCCTTGCGGGTACGCAGTATTTT
>TRBV7-2|TRBD2|.|TRBJ2-5|15
CASSLAAGGWETQYF
TGTGCCAGCAGCTTAGCAGCGGGGGGGTGGGAGACCCAGTACTTC
>TRBV10-3|TRBD1|few|TRBJ1-6|14
CAISSDRGNSPLHF
TGTGCCATCAGTTCGGACAGGGGGAATTCACCCCTCCACTTT
>TRBV29-1|TRBD1|.|TRBJ2-5|14
CSVEEDRVRETQYF
TGCAGCGTTGAGGAGGACAGGGTACGAGAGACCCAGTACTTC
>TRBV4-3|TRBD1|.|TRBJ2-1|16
CASSPGQGAWDNEQFF
TGCGCCAGCAGCCCCGGACAGGGGGCTTGGGACAATGAGCAGTTCTTC
>TRBV9|.|.|TRBJ2-7|13
CASSVATNYEQYF
TGTGCCAGCAGCGTAGCTACGAACTACGAGCAGTACTTC
>TRBV7-2|TRBD1|.|TRBJ2-2|17
CASSLALQGAYTGELFF
TGTGCCAGCAGCTTAGCCCTACAGGGGGCTTACACCGGGGAGCTGTTTTTT
>TRBV7-9|.|.|TRBJ2-1|15
CASEPGGGAYNEQFF
TGTGCCAGCGAACCTGGAGGGGGCGCCTACAATGAGCAGTTCTTC
>TRBV30|TRBD1|few|TRBJ1-2|13
CASSGTGATGYTF
TGTGCCTCGTCCGGGACAGGGGCTACGGGCTACACCTTC
>TRBV7-3|.|once|TRBJ2-2|14
CASSLKLNTGELFF
TGTGCCAGCAGCTTAAAACTGAACACCGGGGAGCTGTTTTTT
>TRBV7-9|TRBD2|.|TRBJ2-3|17
CASSRTSGGLKADTQYF
TGTGCCAGCAGTCGGACTAGCGGGGGGCTGAAGGCAGATACGCAGTATTTT
>TRBV4-3|.|.|TRBJ2-5|15
CASSQGVASQETQYF
TGCGCCAGCAGCCAAGGGGTAGCATCACAAGAGACCCAGTACTTC
>TRBV18|TRBD2|.|TRBJ2-7|16
CASSPPSLAGADEQYF
TGTGCCAGCTCACCACCGTCCCTAGCGGGGGCCGACGAGCAGTACTTC
>TRBV19|.|.|TRBJ1-1|13
CATGSDMNTEAFF
TGTGCCACAGGGTCCGATATGAACACTGAAGCTTTCTTT
>TRBV12-2|.|once|TRBJ1-2|13
CASRLRGNYGYTF
TGTGCAAGTCGCTTACGGGGGAACTATGGCTACACCTTC
>TRBV7-9|TRBD1|.|TRBJ1-1|18
CASSLDPGQGGKNTEAFF
TGTGCCAGCAGCTTAGATCCGGGACAGGGGGGGAAGAACACTGAAGCTTTCTTT
>TRBV10-3|.|.|TRBJ2-5|11
CAISESGPQYF
TGTGCCATCAGTGAGTCTGGGCCCCAGTACTTC
>TRBV30|TRBD1|.|TRBJ2-7|12
CAWSLDRAKQYF
TGTGCCTGGAGCCTGGACAGGGCAAAGCAGTACTTC
>TRBV27|TRBD1|.|TRBJ1-6|14
CASSFQGVSSPLHF
TGTGCCAGCAGTTTTCAGGGGGTTAGTTCACCCCTCCACTTT
>TRBV27|.|.|TRBJ1-6|13
CASKQVWNSPLHF
TGTGCCAGCAAGCAGGTCTGGAATTCACCCCTCCACTTT
>TRBV7-2|.|.|TRBJ1-5|13
CASSITQKQPQHF
TGTGCCAGCAGCATAACACAGAAACAGCCCCAGCATTTT
>TRBV5-1|TRBD1|.|TRBJ1-2|12
CASSGDSGGYTF
TGCGCCAGCAGCGGGGACAGTGGAGGCTACACCTTC
>TRBV6-5|TRBD1|.|TRBJ2-1|14
CASRGQGFVNEQFF
TGTGCCAGCAGGGGACAGGGGTTCGTGAATGAGCAGTTCTTC
>TRBV27|.|.|TRBJ2-1|21
CASSGPSLSAGPKLTYNEQFF
TGTGCCAGCAGTGGCCCAAGCCTCTCCGCGGGGCCGAAACTCACCTACAATGAGCAGTTCTTC
>TRBV18|.|few|TRBJ1-5|17
CASSKKAGGNSNQPQHF
TGTGCCAGCTCCAAAAAGGCAGGAGGAAATAGCAATCAGCCCCAGCATTTT
>TRBV7-9|.|.|TRBJ2-7|13
CASSLGTTYEQYF
TGTGCCAGCAGCTTAGGGACAACCTACGAGCAGTACTTC
>TRBV4-2|.|.|TRBJ2-2|12
CASSLNTGELFF
TGTGCCAGCAGCTTAAACACCGGGGAGCTGTTTTTT
>TRBV7-3|TRBD1|.|TRBJ1-1|14
CASSPQGADTEAFF
TGTGCCAGCAGCCCACAGGGGGCCGACACTGAAGCTTTCTTT
>TRBV7-2|.|.|TRBJ1-6|14
CASSFRTGNSPLHF
TGTGCCAGCAGCTTTCGAACAGGGAATTCACCCCTCCACTTT
>TRBV29-1|TRBD1|.|TRBJ2-1|15
CSVDPWQGAGDEQFF
TGCAGCGTTGACCCGTGGCAGGGGGCCGGGGATGAGCAGTTCTTC
>TRBV4-2|TRBD1|.|TRBJ1-4|15
CASSHQTGGNEKLFF
TGTGCCAGCAGCCACCAAACAGGGGGAAATGAAAAACTGTTTTTT
>TRBV7-9|TRBD1|.|TRBJ2-7|14
CASSLGGQGTEQYF
TGTGCCAGCAGCTTAGGGGGACAGGGTACGGAGCAGTACTTC
>TRBV13|TRBD2|.|TRBJ2-3|16
CASSYRLAGETDTQYF
TGTGCCAGCAGCTATCGACTAGCGGGGGAAACAGATACGCAGTATTTT